The following is a T cell receptor beta chain sequence with its context. As yet, its antigen is unknown. The sample is drawn from a study of T cell responses to AZD1222 COVID-19 vaccine. Overall study context: Timing groups of about 4 and about 12 weeks for second doses were pooled.

Broader study findings: Spike-specific TCR breadth and depth rose after two AZD1222 doses. Just six AZD1222 recipients tested seropositive at baseline.

Generated by immunoSEQ multiplex PCR, the TCRdb table keeps only in-frame clones and is missing some. Among roughly 130,000 clones listed, approximately 92% were seen once. Germline CDR1 and CDR2: GTSNPN and SVGIG (reference sequence). The CDR3 loop spans 16 amino acids. V was trimmed by 2 bases and J by 9 bases, leaving 25 bases between them. This TCR came from an adult in good health. Sample: peripheral blood, taken on day 0 of AZD1222 vaccination. The chain joins TRBV30 to TRBJ1-2; D is unclear. CDR3 DNA: TGTGCCTGGAGTCCCCCGACCGGGTCCCACTCCGGTCGCTACACCTTC. This translates into CAWSPPTGSHSGRYTF. Filled out from reference TRBV30 and TRBJ1-2, the complete variable domain reads SQTIHQWPATLVQPVGSPLSLECTVEGTSNPNLYWYRQAAGRGLQLLFYSVGIGQISSEVPQNLSASRPQDRQFILSSKKLLLSDSGFYLCAWSPPTGSHSGRYTFGSGTRLTVV.